These T cell receptor beta chains were read from a single sample in a study of CD8 T cells in Susac syndrome. TCRdb reprocessed the immunoSEQ multiplex PCR reads with MiXCR, giving one entry per CDR3 protein. This table has about 100,000 distinct CDR3 sequences, 95% appearing once. Sequencing was carried out using CD8+ T cells from PBMCs. These receptors were taken from a human donor with Susac syndrome. The CDR3 runs from the conserved cysteine through the conserved F or W. Fields, in order: D gene, V gene, clone size, J gene, CDR3 DNA, CDR3 protein. D genes are given only for firm matches. Rows give clone size only sometimes, using once, few, many, or a class for an expanded clone.

d_gene: .; v_gene: TRBV5-1; abundance: .; j_gene: TRBJ2-7; CDR3nt: TGCGCCAGCAGCTTGGGGTCCGGGGACGGCTCCTACGAGCAGTACTTC; CDR3aa: CASSLGSGDGSYEQYF
d_gene: .; v_gene: TRBV27; abundance: .; j_gene: TRBJ2-7; CDR3nt: TGTGCCAGCAGTTTATCGTTTGGGAACGAGCAGTACTTC; CDR3aa: CASSLSFGNEQYF
d_gene: .; v_gene: TRBV27; abundance: .; j_gene: TRBJ2-1; CDR3nt: TGTGCCAGCAGTTTATCCCCCCAGCCGGGAGACGAACAGTTCTTC; CDR3aa: CASSLSPQPGDEQFF
d_gene: .; v_gene: TRBV28; abundance: .; j_gene: TRBJ1-4; CDR3nt: TGTGCCAGCACCTCGTCCGAGGAGAATGAAAAACTGTTTTTT; CDR3aa: CASTSSEENEKLFF
d_gene: .; v_gene: TRBV27; abundance: .; j_gene: TRBJ2-7; CDR3nt: TGTGCCAGCAGTTTCCGGGACAACTCCTACGAGCAGTACTTC; CDR3aa: CASSFRDNSYEQYF
d_gene: .; v_gene: TRBV4-1; abundance: .; j_gene: TRBJ1-1; CDR3nt: TGCGCCAGCAGCCGACAACCCGAGGGCACTGAAGCTTTCTTT; CDR3aa: CASSRQPEGTEAFF
d_gene: TRBD2; v_gene: TRBV29-1; abundance: .; j_gene: TRBJ2-5; CDR3nt: TGCAGCGTAGGGTCGTCAGGGAGGGTACAAGAGACCCAGTACTTC; CDR3aa: CSVGSSGRVQETQYF
d_gene: .; v_gene: TRBV25-1; abundance: .; j_gene: TRBJ2-7; CDR3nt: TGTGCCAGCAGTGTCCAGGGGACTTCCTACGAGCAGTACTTC; CDR3aa: CASSVQGTSYEQYF
d_gene: .; v_gene: TRBV7-9; abundance: once; j_gene: TRBJ2-7; CDR3nt: TGTGCCAGCAGCCCGCCAGGGTACGAGCAGTACTTC; CDR3aa: CASSPPGYEQYF
d_gene: .; v_gene: TRBV7-9; abundance: .; j_gene: TRBJ2-5; CDR3nt: TGTGCCAGCAGCGACAGTCAAGAGACCCAGTACTTC; CDR3aa: CASSDSQETQYF
d_gene: .; v_gene: TRBV29-1; abundance: .; j_gene: TRBJ2-7; CDR3nt: TGCAGCGTTGGTGCAGGCTACGAGCAGTACTTC; CDR3aa: CSVGAGYEQYF
d_gene: .; v_gene: TRBV27; abundance: .; j_gene: TRBJ2-1; CDR3nt: TGTGCCAGCAGTTGGGCGGGGTTGGATGAGCAGTTCTTC; CDR3aa: CASSWAGLDEQFF
d_gene: .; v_gene: TRBV18; abundance: .; j_gene: TRBJ2-7; CDR3nt: TGTGCCAGCTCGGACGGGACATCCTACGAGCAGTACTTC; CDR3aa: CASSDGTSYEQYF
d_gene: TRBD2; v_gene: TRBV9; abundance: .; j_gene: TRBJ2-7; CDR3nt: TGTGCCAGCAGCGTAGGACACAGCGGGGGGGCCGACGAGCAGTACTTC; CDR3aa: CASSVGHSGGADEQYF
d_gene: TRBD2; v_gene: TRBV4-2; abundance: once; j_gene: TRBJ2-3; CDR3nt: TGTGCCAGCAGCCAAGAAAACCTAGCGGGATCAGATACGCAGTATTTT; CDR3aa: CASSQENLAGSDTQYF
d_gene: TRBD2; v_gene: TRBV6-5; abundance: .; j_gene: TRBJ2-4; CDR3nt: TGTGCCAGCAGTCAGGAATCAGGACTAGCTTTGTACTTC; CDR3aa: CASSQESGLALYF
d_gene: TRBD2; v_gene: TRBV20-1; abundance: .; j_gene: TRBJ2-1; CDR3nt: TGCAGTGCGGTCCTAGCGGGAGGGAGTGAGCAGTTCTTC; CDR3aa: CSAVLAGGSEQFF
d_gene: TRBD1; v_gene: TRBV25-1; abundance: .; j_gene: TRBJ2-1; CDR3nt: TGTGCCAGTTCAACCCGGGACAGACGATCCTACAATGAGCAGTTCTTC; CDR3aa: CASSTRDRRSYNEQFF
d_gene: .; v_gene: TRBV3-1; abundance: .; j_gene: TRBJ2-3; CDR3nt: TGTGCCAGCAGCCAAGATCGGGTGGGTACGCAGTATTTT; CDR3aa: CASSQDRVGTQYF
d_gene: TRBD2; v_gene: TRBV6-1; abundance: .; j_gene: TRBJ2-5; CDR3nt: TGTGCCAGCAGTCGCCGAGGACTAGCGGGGACCGAGACCCAGTACTTC; CDR3aa: CASSRRGLAGTETQYF
d_gene: .; v_gene: TRBV29-1; abundance: .; j_gene: TRBJ2-1; CDR3nt: TGCAGCGCCGGAGGTCGGGGGTCCTCCTACAATGAGCAGTTCTTC; CDR3aa: CSAGGRGSSYNEQFF
d_gene: TRBD2; v_gene: TRBV7-2; abundance: .; j_gene: TRBJ2-1; CDR3nt: TGTGCCAGCAGCTTAGTAGTCTCTAGCGGGAACAATGAGCAGTTCTTC; CDR3aa: CASSLVVSSGNNEQFF
d_gene: .; v_gene: TRBV20-1; abundance: .; j_gene: TRBJ1-1; CDR3nt: TGCAGTGCTAGGCCGGGGGCGGTGAACACTGAAGCTTTCTTT; CDR3aa: CSARPGAVNTEAFF
d_gene: .; v_gene: TRBV15; abundance: .; j_gene: TRBJ1-5; CDR3nt: TGTGCCACCAGCAGTAATCAGCCCCAGCATTTT; CDR3aa: CATSSNQPQHF
d_gene: .; v_gene: TRBV28; abundance: .; j_gene: TRBJ2-7; CDR3nt: TGTGCCAGCAACCTCCACGGGGGAGGCTACGAGCAGTACTTC; CDR3aa: CASNLHGGGYEQYF
d_gene: TRBD2; v_gene: TRBV4-1; abundance: .; j_gene: TRBJ2-7; CDR3nt: TGCGCCAGCAGCCCTCGTAACGGGGAGGGCTACGAGCAGTACTTC; CDR3aa: CASSPRNGEGYEQYF
d_gene: .; v_gene: TRBV12-3/TRBV12-4; abundance: .; j_gene: TRBJ2-3; CDR3nt: TGTGCCAGCAGTTTTTTCGGCATCTCCACAGATACGCAGTATTTT; CDR3aa: CASSFFGISTDTQYF
d_gene: .; v_gene: TRBV3-1; abundance: .; j_gene: TRBJ1-1; CDR3nt: TGTGCCAGCAGCGGTCGATTTGCGGCTGAAGCTTTCTTT; CDR3aa: CASSGRFAAEAFF
d_gene: TRBD1; v_gene: TRBV7-9; abundance: .; j_gene: TRBJ2-7; CDR3nt: TGTGCCAGCAGCTCATGGACAGGGGCCCCCTACGAGCAGTACTTC; CDR3aa: CASSSWTGAPYEQYF
d_gene: .; v_gene: TRBV4-1; abundance: .; j_gene: TRBJ2-1; CDR3nt: TGCGCCAGCAGCCGCCGGGTAGTCAATGAGCAGTTCTTC; CDR3aa: CASSRRVVNEQFF
d_gene: .; v_gene: TRBV3-1; abundance: .; j_gene: TRBJ2-5; CDR3nt: TGTGCCAGCAGCCAAGATCGGAGTTGGGAGACCCAGTACTTC; CDR3aa: CASSQDRSWETQYF
d_gene: TRBD2; v_gene: TRBV7-9; abundance: .; j_gene: TRBJ2-5; CDR3nt: TGTGCCAGCAGCTTGGTAGGCGGGAGAGAGACCCAGTACTTC; CDR3aa: CASSLVGGRETQYF
d_gene: TRBD2; v_gene: TRBV29-1; abundance: .; j_gene: TRBJ2-7; CDR3nt: TGCAGCGTTGAAATACGGACTAGCGGGATTTTGTACGAGCAGTACTTC; CDR3aa: CSVEIRTSGILYEQYF
d_gene: TRBD1; v_gene: TRBV28; abundance: .; j_gene: TRBJ2-7; CDR3nt: TGTGCCAGCAGCCGGGACAGATACGAGCAGTACTTC; CDR3aa: CASSRDRYEQYF
d_gene: .; v_gene: TRBV14; abundance: .; j_gene: TRBJ2-7; CDR3nt: TGTGCCAGCAGCCAAGGGCCCCCACCTTACGAGCAGTACTTC; CDR3aa: CASSQGPPPYEQYF
d_gene: .; v_gene: TRBV9; abundance: .; j_gene: TRBJ2-7; CDR3nt: TGTGCCAGCAGCGCTGGGGGCTCCTACGAGCAGTACTTC; CDR3aa: CASSAGGSYEQYF
d_gene: .; v_gene: TRBV24-1; abundance: .; j_gene: TRBJ1-2; CDR3nt: TGTGCCACCAGTGATGCCGACGGCGGTGACGGCTACACCTTC; CDR3aa: CATSDADGGDGYTF
d_gene: .; v_gene: TRBV12-3/TRBV12-4; abundance: once; j_gene: TRBJ2-7; CDR3nt: TGTGCCAGCAGTTTCGGGGATTCCGGCGAGCAGTACTTC; CDR3aa: CASSFGDSGEQYF
d_gene: TRBD2; v_gene: TRBV7-9; abundance: .; j_gene: TRBJ2-5; CDR3nt: TGTGCCAGCAGCTTAGTAGCGGGAGGGCTAGAGACCCAGTACTTC; CDR3aa: CASSLVAGGLETQYF
d_gene: .; v_gene: TRBV6-6; abundance: .; j_gene: TRBJ1-5; CDR3nt: TGTGCCAGCAGTTACTCGACAGAGGCTCATCAGCCCCAGCATTTT; CDR3aa: CASSYSTEAHQPQHF
d_gene: .; v_gene: TRBV20-1; abundance: .; j_gene: TRBJ1-2; CDR3nt: TGCAGTGCTAGACCCGGGCGGGGCTATGGCTACACCTTC; CDR3aa: CSARPGRGYGYTF
d_gene: .; v_gene: TRBV3-1; abundance: .; j_gene: TRBJ2-5; CDR3nt: TGTGCCAGCAGCCAAGATGAGGGGACCCAGTACTTC; CDR3aa: CASSQDEGTQYF